This TCR beta chain was profiled in a study of T cell repertoires in cytomegalovirus infection. CDR1 SGHVS and CDR2 FQNEAQ come from the germline V gene. The CDR3 spans 15 residues. After removal of 5 bases from V and 6 bases from J, the junction contained 7 bases not matched to a gene. In its sample, this clonotype is medium-sized (0.01 to 0.1%). TCRdb fed the reads into MiXCR, producing one record per CDR3 protein. The data show 200,000 to 250,000 distinct CDR3 sequences, with approximately 24% seen just once and about 20% held by the top ten. J is TRBJ1-5 and V is TRBV7-8; 10 bases fit TRBD1. The origin of this receptor is a human donor in good health (CMV status not recorded). Some clones in this sample may be carry-over from other donors' samples. Sequenced input: CD8+ T cells from PBMCs. The CDR3 DNA sequence: TGTGCCAGCAGCGCCGACAGGGGGCCCTCTCAGCCCCAGCATTTT. Translated, it gives CASSADRGPSQPQHF. The variable domain in full, completed from reference TRBV7-8 and TRBJ1-5, reads GAGVSQSPRYKVAKRGQDVALRCDPISGHVSLFWYQQALGQGPEFLTYFQNEAQLDKSGLPSDRFFAERPEGSVSTLKIQRTQQEDSAVYLCASSADRGPSQPQHFGDGTRLSIL.